Below are 13 T cell receptor beta chains sequenced from a single sample in a study of Graves' ophthalmopathy and Graves' hyperthyroidism. The authors amplified TCR beta CDR3 regions from RNA transcripts. RT-PCR was first run with HTBI primers, then multiplex PCR in a second round. MiXCR, run by TCRdb on the multiplex PCR reads, gives a single entry per CDR3 protein. The sample records 300,000 to 400,000 distinct CDR3 sequences, about a sixth being singletons. Source material: peripheral blood. The origin of the receptors is an adult woman with stable Graves' hyperthyroidism.

The CDR3 DNA reads TGTGCCAGCAGCAAAGGGGACAGGGGCAGCGAGACCCAGTACTTC. This gives the protein CASSKGDRGSETQYF. The gene calls are TRBV5-5 and TRBJ2-5, with 10 bases lining up with TRBD1. The germline CDR1 and CDR2 sequences are SGHKS and YYEKEE (reference sequence). The V and J ends lost 4 bases and 5 bases, in that order; junction bases with no gene match: 8. The CDR3 has 15 amino acids. The complete variable domain, with remaining parts taken from reference TRBV5-5 and TRBJ2-5, reads DAGVTQSPTHLIKTRGQQVTLRCSPISGHKSVSWYQQVLGQGPQFIFQYYEKEERGRGNFPDRFSARQFPNYSSELNVNALLLGDSALYLCASSKGDRGSETQYFGPGTRLLVL.

This clonotype was counted at least ten times. The chain couples TRBV12-3 or TRBV12-4 to TRBJ1-1, with 7 bases fitting TRBD1. This CDR3 has 15 residues. Trimming took 6 bases from V and 3 from J; bases not matched to a gene: 10. The CDR3 sequence is CASSHNRGWHTEAFF. The DNA for the CDR3 is TGTGCCAGCAGCCACAACAGGGGCTGGCACACTGAAGCTTTCTTT.

In this sample, this clonotype turned up many times. The chain is built from TRBV25-1 and TRBJ2-5; the match to TRBD2 covers 11 bases. Germline-derived CDR1 and CDR2 are MGHDK and SYGVNS. Trimming at V came to 10 bases and at J to 1 base, leaving 14 bases not matched to a gene. The CDR3 extends over 17 amino acids. CDR3 protein: CAISGTSGILSQETQYF. The CDR3 region has the DNA TGTGCCATCTCGGGGACTAGCGGTATCCTATCCCAAGAGACCCAGTACTTC.

This clonotype was detected a few times. V usage is TRBV6-5 and J usage is TRBJ1-6; TRBD1 aligns across 7 bases. The CDR3 length is 16 residues. Per germline, CDR1 MNHEY and CDR2 SVGAGI. After removal of 5 bases from V and 6 bases from J, the junction contained 10 bases not matched to a gene. CDR3 loop: CASSNRRGRGNSPLHF. The CDR3 DNA follows: TGTGCCAGCAGTAACCGAAGGGGGCGCGGTAATTCACCCCTCCACTTT.

The chain uses TRBV7-8 and TRBJ2-5; D is tentatively TRBD1 or TRBD2 (5 bases each). CDR1 is SGHVS and CDR2 is FQNEAQ in the germline V gene. The V gene lost 5 bases and the J gene lost 4 bases, with 17 bases spanning the gap. The CDR3 sequence is 15 residues long. CDR3 sequence reads: CASSQGPRSLETQYF. The CDR3, as DNA: TGTGCCAGCAGCCAGGGACCGAGGTCCCTAGAGACCCAGTACTTC.

This clonotype was seen ten or more times. The chain recombines TRBV29-1 with TRBJ2-7; D might be TRBD1 or TRBD2, each matching 5 bases. V was shortened by 6 bases and J by 2 bases, with 11 bases between the two germline ends. Germline values: CDR1 SQVTM, CDR2 ANQGSEA. This CDR3 has 12 residues. The CDR3 sequence is CSVRGRAYEQYF. CDR3 in DNA: TGCAGCGTCCGGGGCAGGGCCTACGAGCAGTACTTC.

The V and J genes are TRBV3-1 and TRBJ2-5; 8 positions agree with TRBD2. J gave up 6 bases and V 1 base, and 7 bases lay outside the gene matches. The CDR3 is made up of 15 amino acids. Germline loops: CDR1 LGHDT, CDR2 YNNKEL (reference sequence). CDR3 sequence (DNA): TGTGCCAGCAGCCAAGTAGCGCGGGGGGCGAAGACCCAGTACTTC. This codes for CASSQVARGAKTQYF.

This clonotype came up many times. V is TRBV20-1 and J is TRBJ2-5, with TRBD1 matching 8 bases. Per germline, CDR1 DFQATT and CDR2 SNEGSKA (reference sequence). The CDR3 runs to 13 residues. V lost 5 bases and J lost 1; bases outside the gene matches: 3. The CDR3 reads CSALGQGQETQYF. The CDR3 DNA reads as TGCAGTGCTCTAGGACAGGGCCAAGAGACCCAGTACTTC.

V gene TRBV6-1 combines with J gene TRBJ1-2; D is uncertain. This CDR3 has 13 residues. Germline assignment: CDR1 MNHNS and CDR2 SASEGT. The V gene lost 7 bases and the J gene lost 6 bases, with 15 bases spanning the gap. The DNA for the CDR3 is TGTGCCAGCATCCTAAAGGCACAGCATGGCTACACCTTC. Residues: CASILKAQHGYTF.

This chain joins TRBV25-1 and TRBJ2-2, with unresolved D. V was cut by 3 bases and J by 10 bases, with 15 bases left in between. In germline, CDR1 is MGHDK, CDR2 SYGVNS. This CDR3 has 14 amino acids. The CDR3 is CASSDFGSRTELFF. The DNA for the CDR3 is TGTGCCAGCAGTGACTTCGGAAGCCGAACGGAGCTGTTTTTT.

This clonotype was observed many times. The chain combines TRBV3-1 with TRBJ2-7, with 7 bases identical to TRBD2. CDR1 is LGHDT, CDR2 YNNKEL, per germline (reference sequence). This CDR3 has 14 amino acids. The J segment lost 0 bases and the V segment lost 7 bases, leaving 6 bases of the junction unmatched. CDR3 protein: CASKGTTSSYEQYF. As DNA, the CDR3 is TGTGCCAGCAAAGGGACTACCAGCTCCTACGAGCAGTACTTC.

This clonotype was counted at least ten times. The rearrangement joins TRBV7-3 to TRBJ2-2; weak D call: TRBD1 (6 bases). Germline CDR1 is SGHTA and CDR2 is FQGTGA. V lost 5 bases and J lost 1, with 11 bases in between. The CDR3 sequence is 15 residues long. CDR3 DNA: TGTGCCAGCAGCCCCCAGGGGAAGAACACCGGGGAGCTGTTTTTT. As protein: CASSPQGKNTGELFF.

This clonotype was observed at least ten times. The V call is TRBV12-3 or TRBV12-4, the J call TRBJ2-4; the D gene is possibly TRBD1 (6 bases). Between the trimmed V and J ends, which lost 2 bases and 4 bases, there was a span of 9 bases. The CDR3 runs 14 residues. The CDR3 bases are TGTGCCAGCAGTTTATTAGGGACAAAAAACATTCAGTACTTC. Protein: CASSLLGTKNIQYF.